What follows is one T cell receptor beta chain and its context. The antigen is not known. The data were obtained in a study of brain T cells in children with intractable seizures. Measured with immunoSEQ multiplex PCR; TCRdb has only the in-frame clones, and not every one. The sample gives about 80,000 clones, 91% of which show up once; approximately 25% is in the top ten. The study, taken as a whole, reports: Pre-surgery blood may have been undersampled, hiding some clones.

Sequencing was limited to surgery cases with top T cell transcript signatures in brain tissue. This TCR derives from a girl under 10 years old with Rasmussen encephalitis and intractable seizures. The material was peripheral blood, obtained at surgery.

CDR3 DNA sequence: TGTGCCAGCAGCTTATCTTCTGGGGATGAAGCTTTCTTT. It encodes CASSLSSGDEAFF. This rearrangement joins TRBV7-9 to TRBJ1-1; D not resolved. CDR3 length: 13 amino acids. The V end was cut by 2 bases, the J end by 7 bases, with 11 bases between. CDR1 is SEHNR, CDR2 FQNEAQ, per germline (reference sequence).